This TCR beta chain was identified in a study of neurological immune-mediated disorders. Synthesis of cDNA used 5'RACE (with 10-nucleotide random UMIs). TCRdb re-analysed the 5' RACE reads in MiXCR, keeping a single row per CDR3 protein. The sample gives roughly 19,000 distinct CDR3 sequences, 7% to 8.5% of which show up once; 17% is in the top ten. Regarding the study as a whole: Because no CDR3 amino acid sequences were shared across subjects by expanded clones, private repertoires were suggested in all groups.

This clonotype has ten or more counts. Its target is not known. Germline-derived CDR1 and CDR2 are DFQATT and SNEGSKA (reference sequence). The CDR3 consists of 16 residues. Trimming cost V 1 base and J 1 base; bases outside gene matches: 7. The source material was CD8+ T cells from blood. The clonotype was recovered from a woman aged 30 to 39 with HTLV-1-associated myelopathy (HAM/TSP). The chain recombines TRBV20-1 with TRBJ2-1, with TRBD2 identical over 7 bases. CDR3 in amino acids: CSARGGGGGSYNEQFF. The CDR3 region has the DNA TGCAGTGCTAGAGGCGGTGGGGGGGGATCCTACAATGAGCAGTTCTTC.